This section outlines one T cell receptor (beta chain) sequence together with its context. In total, each donor contributed a single heparinised blood draw that averaged roughly 100 mL. The record originates from a study of beta chain features in type 1 diabetes. TCRB transcripts that were expressed got sequenced, as all of the isolated RNA had been reverse transcribed. Data came from immunoSEQ multiplex PCR; TCRdb stores just in-frame clones and leaves some out. The data hold hundreds of thousands of clones, with roughly 12% observed a single time. The sequenced sample consisted of naive CD4+ T cells from blood. This TCR derives from a man aged 18 to 30 in good health.

This chain's CDR3 is CASSLSGDATPTDTQYF. CDR3 DNA: TGTGCCAGCAGCTTAAGCGGGGACGCTACCCCCACAGATACGCAGTATTTT. The chain has TRBV7-3 and TRBJ2-3, with a weak D call TRBD2 (6 bases). The V gene lost 1 base and the J gene lost 2 bases, with 16 bases spanning the gap. CDR1 is SGHTA, CDR2 FQGTGA, per germline. The CDR3 totals 17 residues. Drawing the rest from reference TRBV7-3 and TRBJ2-3, the complete variable domain is GAGVSQTPSNKVTEKGKYVELRCDPISGHTALYWYRQSLGQGPEFLIYFQGTGAADDSGLPNDRFFAVRPEGSVSTLKIQRTERGDSAVYLCASSLSGDATPTDTQYFGPGTRLTVL.